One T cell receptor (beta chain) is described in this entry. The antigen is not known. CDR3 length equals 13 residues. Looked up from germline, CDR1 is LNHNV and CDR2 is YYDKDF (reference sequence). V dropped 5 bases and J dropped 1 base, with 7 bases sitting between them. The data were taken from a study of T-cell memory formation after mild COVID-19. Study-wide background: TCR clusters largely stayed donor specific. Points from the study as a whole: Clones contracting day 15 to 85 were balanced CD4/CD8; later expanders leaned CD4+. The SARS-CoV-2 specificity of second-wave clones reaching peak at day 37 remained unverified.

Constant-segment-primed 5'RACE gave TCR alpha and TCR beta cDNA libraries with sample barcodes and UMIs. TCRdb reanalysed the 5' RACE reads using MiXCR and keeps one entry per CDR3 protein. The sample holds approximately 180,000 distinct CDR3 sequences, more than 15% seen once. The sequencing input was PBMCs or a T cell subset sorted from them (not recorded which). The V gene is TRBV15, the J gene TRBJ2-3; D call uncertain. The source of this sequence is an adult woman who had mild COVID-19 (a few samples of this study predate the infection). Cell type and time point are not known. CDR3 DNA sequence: TGTGCCACCAGCCGTGGACGCACAGATACGCAGTATTTT. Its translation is CATSRGRTDTQYF.